This T cell receptor beta chain was obtained from a study of PD-1 blockade in classical Hodgkin lymphoma. CDR3 size: 14 residues. Data came from immunoSEQ multiplex PCR; TCRdb stores just in-frame clones and leaves some out. This table holds tens of thousands of clones, approximately 80% found once. Time point reported: cycle 4 day 1 (C4D1), after five to seven weeks of nivolumab. Every one of the patients relapsed after autologous stem cell transplantation (brentuximab vedotin exposure was variable). About this clone: What it binds is not known.

General study results and limits: Exclusion covered patients beginning nivolumab under 1 year post-ASCT.

The TCR originated in a human donor with classical Hodgkin lymphoma. The sample was peripheral blood mononuclear cells (PBMCs), taken before the fourth cycle of nivolumab. The chain recombines TRBV1 with TRBJ1-5; the table's D gene call, TRBD1, was not cross checked with the DNA. TRBV1 is termed a pseudogene. The CDR3 DNA is TGCACCAGCAGCCACAGGGGCAGCAATCAGCCCCAGCATTTT. It translates to CTSSHRGSNQPQHF.